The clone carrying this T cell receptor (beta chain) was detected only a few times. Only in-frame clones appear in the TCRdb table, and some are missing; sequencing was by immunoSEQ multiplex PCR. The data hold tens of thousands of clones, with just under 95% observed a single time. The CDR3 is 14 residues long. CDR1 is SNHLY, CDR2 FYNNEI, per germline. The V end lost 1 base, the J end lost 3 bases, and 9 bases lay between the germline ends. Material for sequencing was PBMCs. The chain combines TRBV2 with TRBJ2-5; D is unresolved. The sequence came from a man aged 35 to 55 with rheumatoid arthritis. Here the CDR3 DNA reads TGTGCCAGCAGTGAAGAGCGAGGTGAAGAGACCCAGTACTTC. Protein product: CASSEERGEETQYF.